The 27 T cell receptor beta chains given below trace back to one sample, sequenced in a study of response to subunit inactivated influenza vaccine. TCRdb processed the RT-PCR reads anew with MiXCR; each CDR3 protein has one entry. The sample lists around 300,000 distinct CDR3 sequences, roughly 22% occurring once. The sequencing here drew on PBMCs from blood, taken approximately 22 months after vaccination. The source of these receptors is a man between 45 and 75 years old who received an inactivated influenza vaccine.

This clonotype was detected only a few times. The rearrangement links TRBV5-4 to TRBJ2-1, with TRBD1 matching over 8 bases. V was clipped by 4 bases and J by 5 bases; unmatched bases: 11. This CDR3 is built from 16 residues. Germline V gives CDR1 SGHNT, CDR2 YYREEE (reference sequence). Here the CDR3 DNA reads TGTGCCAGCAGCCCACTATTTGGGACAGGTAACAATGAGCAGTTCTTC. It encodes CASSPLFGTGNNEQFF.

CDR3 nucleotides: TGTGCCAGCAGCTTAGTCGCTAGCGAGCAGTTCTTC. It specifies CASSLVASEQFF. V usage is TRBV7-9 and J usage is TRBJ2-1; TRBD2 might be the D (5 bases). Germline V gives CDR1 SEHNR, CDR2 FQNEAQ (reference sequence). Trimming shortened V by 1 base and J by 10 bases, and 8 bases separated the two germline ends. This CDR3 comprises 12 residues.

This clonotype came up a few times. The V gene is TRBV5-1, the J gene TRBJ2-7; D not resolved. The V end was cut by 4 bases, the J end by 1 base, with 12 bases between. This CDR3 contains 14 residues. Germline CDR1 reads SGHRS; CDR2 reads YFSETQ. CDR3 DNA: TGCGCCAGCAGCGTGCCCGCTAGATCCTACGAGCAGTACTTC. Residues: CASSVPARSYEQYF.

This clonotype was counted at least ten times. The CDR3 protein is CASSSNSGQGRSDGYTF. The DNA of the CDR3 is TGCGCCAGCAGCTCGAACTCTGGACAGGGTAGGAGCGATGGCTACACCTTC. The chain joins TRBV5-1 to TRBJ1-2, with 8 bases fitting TRBD1. V was pared by 3 bases and J by 6 bases, with 16 bases of the junction left unmatched. The CDR3 length is 17 residues. Germline assignment: CDR1 SGHRS and CDR2 YFSETQ. Full variable domain (remainder filled in from reference TRBV5-1 and TRBJ1-2): KAGVTQTPRYLIKTRGQQVTLSCSPISGHRSVSWYQQTPGQGLQFLFEYFSETQRNKGNFPGRFSGRQFSNSRSEMNVSTLELGDSALYLCASSSNSGQGRSDGYTFGSGTRLTVV.

This chain connects TRBV20-1 to TRBJ1-1, with D maybe TRBD1 (5 bases). The CDR3 runs to 15 residues. Germline V gene data show CDR1 as DFQATT and CDR2 as SNEGSKA (reference sequence). Trimming left V 2 bases short and J 0 bases short, with 13 bases between. The CDR3 is CSARPPGRMNTEAFF. The CDR3 DNA reads as TGCAGTGCTAGACCACCGGGACGGATGAACACTGAAGCTTTCTTT.

This clonotype was counted only a few times. The rearrangement uses TRBV20-1 and TRBJ2-1; 9 nucleotides match TRBD2. The germline V gene has CDR1 DFQATT and CDR2 SNEGSKA (reference sequence). After removal of 0 bases from V and 4 bases from J, the junction contained 7 bases not matched to a gene. CDR3 size: 16 residues. CDR3 coding DNA: TGCAGTGCTAGAGATTGGACTAGCGATAGTTACAATGAGCAGTTCTTC. This codes for CSARDWTSDSYNEQFF.

Ten or more counts support this clonotype. The V gene is TRBV29-1, the J gene TRBJ1-2, with D perhaps TRBD1 (5 bases). CDR1 is SQVTM, CDR2 ANQGSEA, per germline. The CDR3 covers 14 residues. V shed 7 bases and J shed 1 base, with 16 bases lying between them. CDR3 in DNA: TGCAGCGGAGGCCCCCGGGGCGGTAACTATGGCTACACCTTC. It is translated as CSGGPRGGNYGYTF.

This clonotype occurred a few times. CDR3 nucleotides: TGCAGCGTTGAGCCGGGGTACAATGAGCAGTTCTTC. It translates to CSVEPGYNEQFF. The genes are TRBV29-1 and TRBJ2-1; perhaps TRBD2 as D (5 bases). The CDR3 spans 12 residues. Between the trimmed V and J ends, which lost 3 bases and 4 bases, there was a span of 7 bases. Germline loops: CDR1 SQVTM, CDR2 ANQGSEA.

This clonotype was detected a few times. This chain uses TRBV7-9 with TRBJ1-2; 8 nucleotides line up with TRBD1. This CDR3 has 15 residues. Per germline, CDR1 SEHNR and CDR2 FQNEAQ (reference sequence). V trimming: 5 bases; J trimming: 8 bases; junction bases outside the gene matches: 13. DNA of the CDR3: TGTGCCAGCAGCGCCCTGGACAGGGCGTGGAGGGGCTACACCTTC. Translated: CASSALDRAWRGYTF.

This clonotype was seen only a few times. This chain uses TRBV20-1 with TRBJ2-5; 7 bases map to TRBD1. V trimming: 6 bases; J trimming: 6 bases; junction bases outside the gene matches: 7. The CDR3 has 12 amino acids. Looked up from germline, CDR1 is DFQATT and CDR2 is SNEGSKA (reference sequence). The CDR3 sequence: CSAETGIKTQYF. The DNA for the CDR3 is TGCAGTGCAGAGACAGGGATCAAGACCCAGTACTTC.

This clonotype was observed a handful of times. This chain links TRBV6-2 or TRBV6-3 with TRBJ1-1; D possibly corresponds to TRBD1 (5 bases). This CDR3 comprises 16 residues. With 7 bases removed from V and 1 base from J, the gap between germline ends came to 19 bases. CDR1 and CDR2 from the germline V gene are MNHEY and SVGEGT. In nucleotides, the CDR3 is TGTGCCAGCACCGACCTACAGGACGGGGAGAACACTGAAGCTTTCTTT. Protein: CASTDLQDGENTEAFF.

This clonotype has only a few counts. V usage is TRBV5-1 and J usage is TRBJ1-2, with D maybe TRBD1 (6 bases). CDR3 length: 15 amino acids. Germline V gives CDR1 SGHRS, CDR2 YFSETQ. Trimming took off 0 bases at V and 4 bases at J, with 13 bases between the two ends. CDR3 coding DNA: TGCGCCAGCAGCTTGGAGAACAGGGAGGGCTATGGCTACACCTTC. It encodes CASSLENREGYGYTF.

The chain couples TRBV29-1 to TRBJ2-1; TRBD2 aligns across 8 bases. Looked up from germline, CDR1 is SQVTM and CDR2 is ANQGSEA. This CDR3 is 13 amino acids long. Unmatched junction bases numbered 2, after V lost 3 bases and J lost 4 bases. The CDR3 nucleotides read TGCAGCGTTGATCGGGGGGGTTACAATGAGCAGTTCTTC. The encoded protein is CSVDRGGYNEQFF.

This clonotype was seen a handful of times. The J gene is TRBJ1-6, the V gene TRBV6-5, with 7 bases matching TRBD1. The CDR3 sequence is 15 residues long. J was trimmed by 7 bases and V by 3 bases; bases with no gene match: 6. The V gene's germline CDR1 is MNHEY and CDR2 SVGAGI. In nucleotides, the CDR3 is TGTGCCAGCAGTTATTTACAGGGGAGCAATTCACCCCTCCACTTT. Translation: CASSYLQGSNSPLHF.

The sample holds a few counts of this clonotype. The chain joins TRBV29-1 to TRBJ2-1; D call uncertain. This CDR3 region has 10 residues. V was clipped by 2 bases and J by 5 bases, with 1 base between them. Germline CDR1 SQVTM, CDR2 ANQGSEA. This chain's CDR3 is CSVENNEQFF. CDR3 bases: TGCAGCGTTGAAAACAATGAGCAGTTCTTC.

V and J are TRBV7-2 and TRBJ1-2; 7 bases line up with TRBD1. V lost 4 bases and J lost 6; bases outside the gene matches: 2. This CDR3 is 12 amino acids long. Germline V lookup: CDR1 SGHTA, CDR2 FQGNSA. In DNA, the CDR3 is TGTGCCAGCAGCTCAACAGGGGATGGCTACACCTTC. This translates into CASSSTGDGYTF.

This clonotype appeared a few times. The J gene is TRBJ1-5, the V gene TRBV28, with unresolved D. Deletions cut 2 bases from V and 0 bases from J, with 5 bases between. The CDR3 has 14 amino acids. Looked up from germline, CDR1 is MDHEN and CDR2 is SYDVKM. The CDR3 region is CASSLVYSNQPQHF. The CDR3 DNA reads TGTGCCAGCAGTTTAGTGTATAGCAATCAGCCCCAGCATTTT.

The J gene is TRBJ1-1, the V gene TRBV5-1; D not resolved. The CDR3 runs to 14 residues. Trimming shortened V by 3 bases and J by 5 bases, and 14 bases separated the two germline ends. CDR1 and CDR2 (germline): SGHRS, YFSETQ. The CDR3 sequence: CASSSRTVGTEAFF. The CDR3 DNA is TGCGCCAGCAGCTCAAGGACTGTGGGGACTGAAGCTTTCTTT.

This clonotype was found many times. This chain joins TRBV20-1 and TRBJ1-6; 9 bases align to TRBD1. This CDR3 has 15 residues. CDR1 and CDR2 from the germline V gene are DFQATT and SNEGSKA (reference sequence). The J segment lost 10 bases and the V segment lost 3 bases, leaving 10 bases of the junction unmatched. The CDR3 coding sequence is TGCAGTGCTAGTTTGTTGGACAGGGGATCATCACCCCTCCACTTT. Residues: CSASLLDRGSSPLHF.

The chain combines TRBV12-3 or TRBV12-4 with TRBJ2-7; D not certain. The V gene lost 1 base and the J gene lost 3 bases, with 10 bases spanning the gap. The length of the CDR3 is 14 residues. CDR3 region: CASSLDKLVYEQYF. CDR3 sequence (DNA): TGTGCCAGCAGTTTAGACAAGTTGGTCTACGAGCAGTACTTC.

This clonotype turned up a few times. The chain uses TRBV14 and TRBJ1-2; D gene unclear. V was trimmed by 4 bases and J by 4 bases, leaving 1 base between them. Looked up from germline, CDR1 is SGHDN and CDR2 is FVKESK. The CDR3 consists of 10 residues. The CDR3 coding sequence is TGTGCCAGCAGCCTCTATGGCTACACCTTC. It encodes CASSLYGYTF.

This clonotype was recorded a few times. V is TRBV7-8 and J is TRBJ2-3, with TRBD1 identical over 10 bases. V trimming: 5 bases; J trimming: 2 bases; junction bases outside the gene matches: 10. Germline V gene data show CDR1 as SGHVS and CDR2 as FQNEAQ. There are 17 residues in the CDR3. CDR3 sequence (DNA): TGTGCCAGCAGCCCCCATCGGGACAGGGGTGCCACAGATACGCAGTATTTT. Encoded protein: CASSPHRDRGATDTQYF. The full variable domain, in which reference TRBV7-8 and TRBJ2-3 provide the parts outside the CDR3, is GAGVSQSPRYKVAKRGQDVALRCDPISGHVSLFWYQQALGQGPEFLTYFQNEAQLDKSGLPSDRFFAERPEGSVSTLKIQRTQQEDSAVYLCASSPHRDRGATDTQYFGPGTRLTVL.

The chain recombines TRBV4-2 with TRBJ1-2; 8 nucleotides align to TRBD1. The germline CDR1 and CDR2 sequences are LGHNA and YNFKEQ. The CDR3 extends over 15 amino acids. The junction had 6 bases not matched to a gene; V was cut back by 2 bases and J by 4 bases. The CDR3 DNA is TGTGCCAGCAGCCAATGGACAGGGCAAGGCTATGGCTACACCTTC. This sequence encodes CASSQWTGQGYGYTF.

This clonotype occurred many times. The chain recombines TRBV5-1 with TRBJ2-2; no clear D gene. V gave up 4 bases and J gave up 3 bases, with 4 bases separating them. Looked up from germline, CDR1 is SGHRS and CDR2 is YFSETQ. The CDR3 consists of 12 residues. The CDR3 loop is CASSTDTGELFF. CDR3 in DNA: TGCGCCAGCAGCACGGACACCGGGGAGCTGTTTTTT.

This clonotype was detected a few times. The chain joins TRBV29-1 to TRBJ1-1; 8 nucleotides line up with TRBD1. The V gene's germline CDR1 is SQVTM and CDR2 ANQGSEA. The V gene end was trimmed by 4 bases and the J gene end by 1 base; junction bases not matched to a gene: 5. The CDR3 covers 14 residues. The CDR3 here is CSVATGTGNTEAFF. The CDR3 region has the DNA TGCAGCGTTGCAACCGGGACAGGGAACACTGAAGCTTTCTTT.

This clonotype was picked up a small number of times. The V gene is TRBV6-1, the J gene TRBJ1-6, with 8 bases matching TRBD1. Per germline, CDR1 MNHNS and CDR2 SASEGT. After removal of 8 bases from V and 0 bases from J, the junction contained 3 bases not matched to a gene. The CDR3 runs 15 residues. In DNA, the CDR3 is TGTGCCAGCTGGGACAGGAGCTCCTATAATTCACCCCTCCACTTT. Translated, it gives CASWDRSSYNSPLHF.

This clonotype was seen more than once but under ten times. The rearrangement links TRBV7-8 to TRBJ1-2; TRBD1 agrees at 8 bases. V was clipped by 4 bases and J by 4 bases; unmatched bases: 8. Germline CDR1 and CDR2: SGHVS and FQNEAQ. CDR3 length equals 15 residues. CDR3 in amino acids: CASSSRQGLGYGYTF. The CDR3 DNA reads TGTGCCAGCAGCTCTCGACAGGGGCTAGGCTATGGCTACACCTTC.